This T cell receptor beta chain emerged from a study of T cells after yellow fever vaccination. By 5'RACE template switching, TCR cDNA was produced, with a universal primer site and UMIs added in the process. One entry per CDR3 protein, called by TCRdb with MiXCR from the 5' RACE reads. The table lists 350,000 or so distinct CDR3 sequences, 8% to 9.5% of them singletons, with roughly 18% in the top ten. General study findings and limits: A faster peak, day 5 versus 15, was reached by the weaker secondary response.

The junction had 4 bases not matched to a gene; V was cut back by 6 bases and J by 4 bases. The CDR3 spans 13 residues. Germline V CDR1 and CDR2: SGHRS, YFSETQ. The sample holds a few counts of this clonotype. No antigen is known for it. This sequence joins TRBV5-1 and TRBJ2-5, with 9 bases aligning to TRBD1. The TCR was taken from a man aged 18 to 35 who received the YFV17D yellow fever vaccine. This sample comprised PBMCs, obtained approximately 47 days after the first yellow fever vaccination. CDR3 DNA: TGCGCCAGCACGGACAGGGGAGGAGAGACCCAGTACTTC. Its protein product is CASTDRGGETQYF.